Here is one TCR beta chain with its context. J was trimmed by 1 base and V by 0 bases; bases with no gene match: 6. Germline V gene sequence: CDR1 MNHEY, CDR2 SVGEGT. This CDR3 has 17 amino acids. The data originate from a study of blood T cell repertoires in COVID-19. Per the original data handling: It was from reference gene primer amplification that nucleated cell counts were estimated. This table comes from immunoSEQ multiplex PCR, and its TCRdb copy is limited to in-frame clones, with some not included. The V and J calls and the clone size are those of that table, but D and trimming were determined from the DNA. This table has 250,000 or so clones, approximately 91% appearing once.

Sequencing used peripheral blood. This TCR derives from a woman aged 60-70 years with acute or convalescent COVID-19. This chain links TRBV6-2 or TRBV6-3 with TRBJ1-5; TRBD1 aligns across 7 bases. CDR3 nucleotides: TGTGCCAGCAGTTACTCATTTAACAGGGGCAGCAATCAGCCCCAGCATTTT. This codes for CASSYSFNRGSNQPQHF.